These 24 T cell receptor beta chains were all obtained from the same sample, sequenced in a study of T cell responses to AZD1222 COVID-19 vaccine. Sequencing used immunoSEQ multiplex PCR; TCRdb keeps in-frame clones, though not all of them. The table has 90,000 to 110,000 clones, around 90% seen once. The sample here was peripheral blood, taken on day 0 of AZD1222 vaccination. These receptors were collected from an adult in good health.

The table lists this clone with a count of one. The V gene is TRBV7-6, the J gene TRBJ2-7; possibly TRBD1 for D (5 bases). Trimming took off 2 bases at V and 8 bases at J, with 13 bases between the two ends. The CDR3 runs 13 residues. The germline CDR1 and CDR2 sequences are SGHVS and FNYEAQ. The CDR3 region has the DNA TGTGCCAGCAGCTTACAGGGTCTCGAAAAGCAGTACTTC. Its protein product is CASSLQGLEKQYF.

The chain has TRBV10-1 and TRBJ1-2; unclear D gene. V lost 1 base to trimming and J lost 6 bases, with 6 bases between them. Per the germline V gene, CDR1 is WNHNN and CDR2 is SYGVQD (reference sequence). The CDR3 extends over 12 amino acids. Here the CDR3 reads CASSEYGDGYTF. CDR3 nucleotide sequence: TGCGCCAGCAGTGAGTACGGGGATGGCTACACCTTC.

The count of this clone is one. The J gene is TRBJ1-1, the V gene TRBV6-5; unclear D gene. Germline values: CDR1 MNHEY, CDR2 SVGAGI. V lost 4 bases, J lost 1 base, and 10 bases lay in between. CDR3 length: 14 amino acids. The CDR3 spells CASSLSPANTEAFF. Here the CDR3 DNA reads TGTGCCAGCAGTTTATCCCCGGCGAACACTGAAGCTTTCTTT.

The chain joins TRBV7-3 to TRBJ1-1; tentatively, D is TRBD1 (5 bases). The CDR3 runs to 13 residues. Germline CDR1 SGHTA, CDR2 FQGTGA. The V end lost 5 bases, the J end lost 10 bases, and 17 bases lay between the germline ends. The CDR3 spells CASSRIQGGGAFF. The CDR3, as DNA: TGTGCCAGCAGCCGCATTCAGGGCGGAGGAGCTTTCTTT. Full variable domain (remainder filled in from reference TRBV7-3 and TRBJ1-1): GAGVSQTPSNKVTEKGKYVELRCDPISGHTALYWYRQSLGQGPEFLIYFQGTGAADDSGLPNDRFFAVRPEGSVSTLKIQRTERGDSAVYLCASSRIQGGGAFFGQGTRLTVV.

This chain links TRBV6-4 with TRBJ1-2; D remains ambiguous. V lost 0 bases and J 7 bases, leaving 9 bases between the germline ends. Germline CDR1 and CDR2: MRHNA and SNTAGT. The CDR3 sequence is 13 residues long. The CDR3, as DNA: TGTGCCAGCAGTGACTCAACTAGGGTTGGCTACACCTTC. This sequence encodes CASSDSTRVGYTF.

The rearrangement links TRBV7-9 to TRBJ2-3; D is ambiguous. The CDR3 length is 11 residues. CDR1 and CDR2 (germline): SEHNR, FQNEAQ (reference sequence). Trimming stripped 3 bases from V and 6 bases from J, with 4 bases between. CDR3 protein: CASSFGDTQYF. CDR3 DNA: TGTGCCAGCAGCTTTGGCGATACGCAGTATTTT.

This sequence joins TRBV28 and TRBJ1-6, with a possible D match to TRBD1 (6 bases). CDR1 and CDR2 (germline): MDHEN, SYDVKM. The CDR3 consists of 17 residues. The V gene lost 3 bases and the J gene lost 6 bases, with 18 bases spanning the gap. The CDR3 loop reads CASSFPGAHLFNSPLHF. The DNA of the CDR3 is TGTGCCAGCAGTTTCCCGGGGGCGCATCTTTTTAATTCACCCCTCCACTTT.

This chain uses TRBV28 with TRBJ1-5; the D gene is possibly TRBD1 (6 bases). The CDR3 is made up of 15 amino acids. Trimming removed 6 bases from V and 2 bases from J, with 14 bases in between. The germline V gene encodes CDR1 MDHEN and CDR2 SYDVKM. In DNA, the CDR3 is TGTGCCAGCAGACAGGGACTGGTAGGCAATCAGCCCCAGCATTTT. This encodes CASRQGLVGNQPQHF. Full variable domain (outside the CDR3, taken from reference TRBV28 and TRBJ1-5): DVKVTQSSRYLVKRTGEKVFLECVQDMDHENMFWYRQDPGLGLRLIYFSYDVKMKEKGDIPEGYSVSREKKERFSLILESASTNQTSMYLCASRQGLVGNQPQHFGDGTRLSIL.

The V gene is TRBV29-1, the J gene TRBJ1-3; D is uncertain. Trimming shortened V by 2 bases and J by 0 bases, and 5 bases separated the two germline ends. The CDR3 consists of 13 residues. From germline, CDR1 is SQVTM and CDR2 ANQGSEA. The CDR3: CSVEQYSGNTIYF. CDR3 bases: TGCAGCGTTGAACAGTACTCTGGAAACACCATATATTTT. Filled out from reference TRBV29-1 and TRBJ1-3, the complete variable domain reads SAVISQKPSRDICQRGTSLTIQCQVDSQVTMMFWYRQQPGQSLTLIATANQGSEATYESGFVIDKFPISRPNLTFSTLTVSNMSPEDSSIYLCSVEQYSGNTIYFGEGSWLTVV.

This chain joins TRBV10-1 and TRBJ2-1, with D maybe TRBD1 (5 bases). The CDR3 is 14 amino acids. Germline V CDR1 and CDR2: WNHNN, SYGVQD (reference sequence). The ends were cut back, 3 bases at V and 7 bases at J, with 13 bases in the middle. CDR3 nucleotide sequence: TGCGCCAGCAGTGATTCAGGGTTCGAGAATGAGCAGTTCTTC. Translation gives CASSDSGFENEQFF.

This chain links TRBV12-1 with TRBJ1-2. TRBV12-1 is a pseudogene segment. The CDR3 is 13 residues long. The CDR3 DNA reads TGTGCCAGCAGGCTAGGAATCGGAAGGAGCTACACCTTC. Translating gives CASRLGIGRSYTF.

This sequence joins TRBV11-3 and TRBJ2-1; no clear D gene. The germline V gene encodes CDR1 SGHNT and CDR2 YENEEA. The V end was cut by 1 base, the J end by 8 bases, with 18 bases between. This CDR3 is built from 16 residues. CDR3 residues: CASSLAAFSESDEQFF. In DNA form, the CDR3 reads TGTGCCAGCAGCTTAGCGGCTTTTTCAGAGTCCGATGAGCAGTTCTTC.

The J gene is TRBJ2-7, the V gene TRBV18; D is tentatively TRBD1 or TRBD2 (5 bases each). Germline CDR1 reads KGHSH; CDR2 reads LQKENI. Trimming took 5 bases from V and 0 from J, leaving 11 bases between them. The CDR3 length is 14 residues. CDR3 DNA: TGTGCCAGCTCAGGGGCAACTAGCTCCTACGAGCAGTACTTC. Translated: CASSGATSSYEQYF.

This rearrangement joins TRBV7-3 to TRBJ1-5; 8 bases align to TRBD1. Trimming at V came to 2 bases and at J to 3 bases, leaving 12 bases not matched to a gene. The CDR3 is 18 amino acids. The germline CDR1 and CDR2 sequences are SGHTA and FQGTGA. CDR3 in amino acids: CASSLWRLPGGNNQPQHF. CDR3 nucleotides: TGTGCCAGCAGCTTATGGAGACTTCCAGGGGGCAACAATCAGCCCCAGCATTTT.

About this clone itself: The same CDR3 is also encoded by other DNA sequences in this sample. V gene TRBV5-5 combines with J gene TRBJ1-1; D ambiguous. This CDR3 is built from 14 residues. The V end was cut by 0 bases, the J end by 4 bases, with 10 bases between. CDR1 is SGHKS, CDR2 YYEKEE, per germline (reference sequence). The CDR3 coding sequence is TGTGCCAGCAGCTTGGTAGGCAGAGCCACTGAAGCTTTCTTT. Its translation is CASSLVGRATEAFF.

The V gene is TRBV30, the J gene TRBJ2-7, with a tentative D call TRBD2 (6 bases). This CDR3 comprises 12 residues. Trimming removed 3 bases at V and 6 bases at J, with 12 bases between. Germline CDR1 and CDR2: GTSNPN and SVGIG (reference sequence). The CDR3 DNA reads TGTGCCTGGAGCTCCGGAGGGCGCGAGCAGTACTTC. It specifies CAWSSGGREQYF.

This clone was seen more than once but under ten times. The chain couples TRBV6-5 to TRBJ2-7, with D possibly being TRBD1 (6 bases). V lost 6 bases and J lost 0, with 15 bases in between. Germline V gene data show CDR1 as MNHEY and CDR2 as SVGAGI. The CDR3 runs to 15 residues. The CDR3 nucleotides read TGTGCCAGCAGCCCCCCGGACAGCCGCTCCTACGAGCAGTACTTC. Encoded protein: CASSPPDSRSYEQYF.

This chain uses TRBV9 with TRBJ2-2, with D unclear. V lost 3 bases and J lost 2, with 8 bases in between. CDR1 and CDR2 (germline): SGDLS, YYNGEE. The CDR3 contains 14 residues. DNA of the CDR3: TGTGCCAGCAGCGCCGGGCCCAACACCGGGGAGCTGTTTTTT. Protein sequence: CASSAGPNTGELFF. Full variable domain (outside the CDR3, taken from reference TRBV9 and TRBJ2-2): DSGVTQTPKHLITATGQRVTLRCSPRSGDLSVYWYQQSLDQGLQFLIQYYNGEERAKGNILERFSAQQFPDLHSELNLSSLELGDSALYFCASSAGPNTGELFFGEGSRLTVL.

The V call is TRBV28, the J call TRBJ1-4; D may be TRBD1 (5 bases). The V end was cut by 8 bases, the J end by 5 bases, with 9 bases between. The CDR3 has 12 residues. In germline, CDR1 is MDHEN, CDR2 SYDVKM. DNA of the CDR3: TGTGCCAGCGAGGGACGGAATGAAAAACTGTTTTTT. It codes for CASEGRNEKLFF.

The chain recombines TRBV5-1 with TRBJ2-3; 8 bases fit TRBD2. Trimming at V came to 5 bases and at J to 2 bases, leaving 7 bases not matched to a gene. The V gene's germline CDR1 is SGHRS and CDR2 YFSETQ. This CDR3 has 15 residues. The CDR3, as DNA: TGCGCCAGCAGAGAACTAGCGGAGATCACAGATACGCAGTATTTT. Protein sequence: CASRELAEITDTQYF.

The chain links TRBV29-1 to TRBJ1-2, with a possible D match to TRBD1 (5 bases). This CDR3 region has 14 residues. From germline, CDR1 is SQVTM and CDR2 ANQGSEA. Trimming removed 2 bases at V and 5 bases at J, with 15 bases between. The CDR3, as DNA: TGCAGCGTTGAAAGCAGGGCAGGGTGGTATGGCTACACCTTC. Translating it yields CSVESRAGWYGYTF.

The rearrangement links TRBV7-3 to TRBJ1-5, with D possibly matching TRBD1 (5 bases). Per the germline V gene, CDR1 is SGHTA and CDR2 is FQGTGA. The CDR3 has 13 amino acids. V was cut by 6 bases and J by 5 bases, with 11 bases left in between. The DNA for the CDR3 is TGTGCCAGCAGTCCCGGAGGGGATCAGCCCCAGCATTTT. This encodes CASSPGGDQPQHF.

About this clone itself: The same CDR3 arises from other DNA sequences in this sample as well. The chain recombines TRBV5-1 with TRBJ2-1, with 10 bases fitting TRBD2. V lost 5 bases to trimming and J lost 4 bases; unmatched junction nucleotides: 3. The CDR3 extends over 14 amino acids. Germline V gives CDR1 SGHRS, CDR2 YFSETQ. In DNA, the CDR3 is TGCGCCAGCAGTCGGACTAGCGGTTACAATGAGCAGTTCTTC. Amino acids: CASSRTSGYNEQFF.

The DNA for the CDR3 is TGCGCCAGCAGCTGGGGGATAACTAGCGGCAAGAACACCGGGGAGCTGTTTTTT. Amino acid sequence: CASSWGITSGKNTGELFF. The chain links TRBV5-1 to TRBJ2-2, with 8 bases aligning to TRBD2. CDR1 and CDR2 (germline): SGHRS, YFSETQ. V was pared by 3 bases and J by 1 base, with 11 bases of the junction left unmatched. The CDR3 loop spans 18 amino acids. Full variable domain (outside the CDR3, taken from reference TRBV5-1 and TRBJ2-2): KAGVTQTPRYLIKTRGQQVTLSCSPISGHRSVSWYQQTPGQGLQFLFEYFSETQRNKGNFPGRFSGRQFSNSRSEMNVSTLELGDSALYLCASSWGITSGKNTGELFFGEGSRLTVL.